Sequencing of this T cell receptor (beta chain) was carried out in a study of T cell responses to AZD1222 COVID-19 vaccine. Study-wide points: Spike-specific TCR breadth and depth were elevated following two AZD1222 doses. A reported finding is that nearly half of spike-specific TCRs target unmutated variant regions. The sample set comprised mostly white British donors with more females, and clonal diversity was possibly underestimated.

A word on this clone: Its antigen is currently unknown.

Assay: immunoSEQ multiplex PCR; the TCRdb copy retains only in-frame clones and omits some. This sample has roughly 150,000 clones, with about 90% found just once. The germline V gene has CDR1 MGHRA and CDR2 YSYEKL. The CDR3 length is 15 residues. Trimming shortened V by 5 bases and J by 3 bases, and 16 bases separated the two germline ends. V is TRBV4-1 and J is TRBJ1-2, with D unclear. This receptor was taken from an adult who received the AZD1222 COVID-19 vaccine. The sequencing here drew on peripheral blood, taken 28 days after the second AZD1222 dose. The CDR3 bases are TGCGCCAGCAGCTTAAGGACCCCCGGGGACTATGGCTACACCTTC. This gives the protein CASSLRTPGDYGYTF.